One sample yielded the 15 T cell receptor beta chains listed below, sequenced in a study of monozygotic twins with inflammatory bowel disease. With the 5' RACE reads reprocessed, TCRdb shows one record per CDR3 protein and no DNA. The data include 200,000 to 250,000 distinct CDR3 sequences; the top ten clones carry 6% to 9%. Sequences were obtained from blood. Receptors originate from a human donor with ulcerative colitis or Crohn's disease, or a healthy co-twin of an affected twin (not recorded which).

V and J are TRBV20-1 and TRBJ1-1; absent DNA, TCRdb's TRBD1 call cannot be checked. Germline CDR1 is DFQATT and CDR2 is SNEGSKA (reference sequence). The CDR3 has 13 amino acids. The CDR3 loop is CSAVLTGSTEAFF.

The genes are TRBV7-8 and TRBJ2-1. Germline loops: CDR1 SGHVS, CDR2 FQNEAQ. CDR3 length: 17 residues. The CDR3 protein is CASSPGWVEPSYNEQFF.

This chain uses TRBV5-1 with TRBJ1-6. There are 13 residues in the CDR3. Per the germline V gene, CDR1 is SGHRS and CDR2 is YFSETQ. CDR3 loop: CASSIDKPSPLHF.

The chain uses TRBV7-2 and TRBJ2-6; the D gene TCRdb calls, TRBD1, cannot be checked with no DNA. Germline V gene data show CDR1 as SGHTA and CDR2 as FQGNSA. This CDR3 has 17 amino acids. The CDR3 spells CASSPQGTSSGANVLTF.

This rearrangement joins TRBV12-3 or TRBV12-4 to TRBJ1-5; TCRdb lists TRBD1, though no DNA is available to test this call. The CDR3 is made up of 15 amino acids. CDR3 protein: CASREKGTDHQPQHF.

The V gene is TRBV4-1, the J gene TRBJ1-5. The germline gives CDR1 MGHRA, CDR2 YSYEKL. This CDR3 is built from 17 residues. This chain's CDR3 is CASSQDQLQNSNQPQHF.

The V and J genes are TRBV5-1 and TRBJ2-3; TCRdb calls TRBD1, which cannot be checked without DNA. The CDR3 covers 14 residues. The germline V gene has CDR1 SGHRS and CDR2 YFSETQ. This chain's CDR3 is CASSTGTAKDTQYF.

The genes are TRBV6-2 or TRBV6-3 and TRBJ2-1; with no DNA, the TCRdb D assignment of TRBD2 cannot be verified. Germline CDR1 reads MNHEY; CDR2 reads SVGEGT. This CDR3 is built from 14 residues. CDR3 residues: CASSRDYSSDEQFF.

The rearrangement joins TRBV20-1 to TRBJ1-6. Germline CDR1 DFQATT, CDR2 SNEGSKA (reference sequence). The CDR3 is 13 amino acids. The CDR3 sequence is CSARVLGDSPLHF.

The CDR3 loop is CASSATSVPEAFF. The chain combines TRBV5-6 with TRBJ1-1. Per germline, CDR1 SGHDT and CDR2 YYEEEE. The CDR3 totals 13 residues.

V gene TRBV3-1 combines with J gene TRBJ1-4; no DNA is available, so the TRBD1 call from TCRdb remains unchecked. Per germline, CDR1 LGHDT and CDR2 YNNKEL (reference sequence). The CDR3 contains 17 residues. The CDR3 region is CASSQESARGVNEKLFF.

The V call is TRBV6-2 or TRBV6-3, the J call TRBJ2-5; there is no DNA to check the TCRdb D call of TRBD2. The CDR3 consists of 15 residues. CDR1 is MNHEY, CDR2 SVGEGT, per germline. The CDR3 region is CASSYSGGGGETQYF.

The rearrangement joins TRBV27 to TRBJ2-1. The CDR3 sequence is 13 residues long. Germline assignment: CDR1 MNHEY and CDR2 SMNVEV (reference sequence). The CDR3 loop is CASQLDPYNEQFF.

The chain recombines TRBV5-1 with TRBJ1-1; TCRdb returns TRBD1, unconfirmable since there is no DNA. The CDR3 totals 14 residues. Germline loops: CDR1 SGHRS, CDR2 YFSETQ. CDR3 sequence reads: CASSVAGEDTEAFF.

The genes are TRBV24-1 and TRBJ2-3; TCRdb reports TRBD2, a call that lacks DNA to check it against. CDR1 is KGHDR, CDR2 SFDVKD, per germline. The CDR3 length is 18 residues. The CDR3 loop reads CATSGQPRGSGRRDTQYF.